In its sample, the clone carrying this T cell receptor beta chain was seen once. As yet, its antigen is unknown. The data stem from a study of graft-versus-host responses after intestinal transplantation. From germline, CDR1 is MDHEN and CDR2 SYDVKM. The CDR3 is 14 amino acids. The V end lost 3 bases, the J end lost 5 bases, and 13 bases lay between the germline ends. Profiled with immunoSEQ multiplex PCR; TCRdb holds only in-frame clones, not every one. Of almost 40,000 clones detected, about 96% appear once; the ten largest clones hold roughly 0.22%. This clonotype was sampled from a human donor who was the organ donor for an intestinal transplant. The chain combines TRBV28 with TRBJ1-1; D uncertain. Source: unstimulated CD8+ T cells sorted from spleen or lymph node cells, taken before transplant. Here the CDR3 DNA reads TGTGCCAGCAGTTTTAGGTCGGGAGGGACTGAAGCTTTCTTT. Protein product: CASSFRSGGTEAFF.